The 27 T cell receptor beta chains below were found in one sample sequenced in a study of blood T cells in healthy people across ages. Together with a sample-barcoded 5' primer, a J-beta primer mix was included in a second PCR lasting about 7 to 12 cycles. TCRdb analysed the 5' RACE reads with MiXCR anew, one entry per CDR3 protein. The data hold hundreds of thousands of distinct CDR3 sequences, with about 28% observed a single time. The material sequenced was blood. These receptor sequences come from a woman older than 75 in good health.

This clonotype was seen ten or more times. The CDR3 region is CASSFSFAGANVLTF. CDR3 in DNA: TGTGCCAGCAGTTTTAGCTTCGCTGGGGCCAACGTCCTGACTTTC. V is TRBV27 and J is TRBJ2-6; D is unclear. The V gene lost 3 bases and the J gene lost 2 bases, with 8 bases spanning the gap. Germline V CDR1 and CDR2: MNHEY, SMNVEV (reference sequence). This CDR3 is 15 amino acids long.

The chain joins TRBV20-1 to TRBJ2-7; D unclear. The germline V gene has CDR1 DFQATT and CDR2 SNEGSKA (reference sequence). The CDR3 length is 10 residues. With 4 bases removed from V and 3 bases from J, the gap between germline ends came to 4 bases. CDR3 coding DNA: TGCAGTGCTAAAAACTACGAGCAGTACTTC. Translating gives CSAKNYEQYF.

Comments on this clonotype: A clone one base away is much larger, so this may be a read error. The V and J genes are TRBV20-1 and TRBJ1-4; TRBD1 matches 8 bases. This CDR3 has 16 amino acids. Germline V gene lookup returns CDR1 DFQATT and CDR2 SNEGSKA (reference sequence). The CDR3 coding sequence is TGCAGTGCTAGACAGTCTACAGGGGGAACTAATGAAAAACGGTTTTTT. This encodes CSARQSTGGTNEKRFF.

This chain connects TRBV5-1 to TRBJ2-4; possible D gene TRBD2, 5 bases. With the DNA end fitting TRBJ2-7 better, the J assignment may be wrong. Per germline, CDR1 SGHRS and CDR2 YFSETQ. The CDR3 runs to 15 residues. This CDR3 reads CASSWRPDAMDEQYF. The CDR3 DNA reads TGCGCCAGCAGCTGGAGGCCGGACGCGATGGACGAGCAGTACTTC.

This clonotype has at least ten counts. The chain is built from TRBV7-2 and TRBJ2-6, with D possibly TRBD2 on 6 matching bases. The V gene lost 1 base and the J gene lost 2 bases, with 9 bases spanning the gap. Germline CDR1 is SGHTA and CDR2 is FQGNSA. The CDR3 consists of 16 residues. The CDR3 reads CASSLDGGAGANVLTF. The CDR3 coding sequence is TGTGCCAGCAGCTTAGATGGAGGGGCTGGGGCCAACGTCCTGACTTTC.

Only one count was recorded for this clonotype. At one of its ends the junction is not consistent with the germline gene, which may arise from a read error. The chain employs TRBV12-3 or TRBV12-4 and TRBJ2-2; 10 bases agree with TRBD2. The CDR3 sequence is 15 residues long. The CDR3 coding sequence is TGTGCCAGCAGTCGGACTAGCGGCAACACCGGGGAGCGGTTTTTT. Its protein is CASSRTSGNTGERFF.

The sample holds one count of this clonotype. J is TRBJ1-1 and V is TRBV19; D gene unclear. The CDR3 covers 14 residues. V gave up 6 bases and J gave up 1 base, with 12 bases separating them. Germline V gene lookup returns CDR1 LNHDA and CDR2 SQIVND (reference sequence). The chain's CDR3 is CASRETGSNTEAFF. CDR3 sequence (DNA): TGTGCCAGTAGGGAGACGGGATCGAACACTGAAGCTTTCTTT.

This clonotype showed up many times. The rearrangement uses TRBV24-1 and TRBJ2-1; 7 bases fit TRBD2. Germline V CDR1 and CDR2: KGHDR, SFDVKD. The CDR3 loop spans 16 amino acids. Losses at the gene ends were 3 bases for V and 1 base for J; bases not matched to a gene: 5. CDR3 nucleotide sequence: TGTGCCACCAGTGATCCAACGGGGGGTTCCTACAATGAGCAGTTCTTC. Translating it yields CATSDPTGGSYNEQFF.

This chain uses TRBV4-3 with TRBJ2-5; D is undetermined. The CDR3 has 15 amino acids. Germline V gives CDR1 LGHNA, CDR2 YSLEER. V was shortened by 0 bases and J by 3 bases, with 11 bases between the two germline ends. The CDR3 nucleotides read TGCGCCAGCAGCCAAGATTGGCAACTAAAAGAGACCCAGTACTTC. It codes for CASSQDWQLKETQYF.

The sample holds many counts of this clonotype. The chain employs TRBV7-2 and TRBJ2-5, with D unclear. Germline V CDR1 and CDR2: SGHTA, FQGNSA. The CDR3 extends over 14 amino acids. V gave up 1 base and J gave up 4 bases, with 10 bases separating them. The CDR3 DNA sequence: TGTGCCAGCAGCTTAGGCGGCGCGGTAGAGACCCAGTACTTC. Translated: CASSLGGAVETQYF.

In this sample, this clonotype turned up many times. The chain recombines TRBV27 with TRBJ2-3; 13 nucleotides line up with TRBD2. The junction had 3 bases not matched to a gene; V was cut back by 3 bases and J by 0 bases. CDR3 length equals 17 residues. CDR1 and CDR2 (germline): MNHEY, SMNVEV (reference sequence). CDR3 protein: CASSFGTSGASTDTQYF. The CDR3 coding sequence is TGTGCCAGCAGTTTCGGGACTAGCGGGGCTAGCACAGATACGCAGTATTTT.

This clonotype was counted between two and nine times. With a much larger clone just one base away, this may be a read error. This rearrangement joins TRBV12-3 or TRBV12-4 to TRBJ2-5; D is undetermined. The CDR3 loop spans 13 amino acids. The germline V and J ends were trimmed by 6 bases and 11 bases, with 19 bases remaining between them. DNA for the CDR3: TGTGCCAGCAGCCGGAAGGGTTACAATGAGCAGTACTTC. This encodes CASSRKGYNEQYF.

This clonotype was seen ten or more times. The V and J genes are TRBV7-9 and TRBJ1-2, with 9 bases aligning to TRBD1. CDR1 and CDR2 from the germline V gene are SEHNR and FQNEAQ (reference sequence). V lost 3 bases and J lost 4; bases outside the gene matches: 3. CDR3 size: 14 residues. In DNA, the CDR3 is TGTGCCAGCAGCTTCACGACAGGGGGCTATGGCTACACCTTC. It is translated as CASSFTTGGYGYTF.

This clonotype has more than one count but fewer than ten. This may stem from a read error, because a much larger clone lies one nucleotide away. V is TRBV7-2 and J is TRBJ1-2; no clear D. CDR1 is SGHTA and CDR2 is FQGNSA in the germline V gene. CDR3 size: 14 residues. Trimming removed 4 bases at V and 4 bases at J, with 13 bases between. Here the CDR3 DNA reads TGTGCCAGCAGCTCCCGACGGGGTGGCTATGGCTACACCTTC. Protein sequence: CASSSRRGGYGYTF. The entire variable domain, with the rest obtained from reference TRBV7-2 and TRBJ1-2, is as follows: GAGVSQSPSNKVTEKGKDVELRCDPISGHTALYWYRQSLGQGLEFLIYFQGNSAPDKSGLPSDRFSAERTGGSVSTLTIQRTQQEDSAVYLCASSSRRGGYGYTFGSGTRLTVV.

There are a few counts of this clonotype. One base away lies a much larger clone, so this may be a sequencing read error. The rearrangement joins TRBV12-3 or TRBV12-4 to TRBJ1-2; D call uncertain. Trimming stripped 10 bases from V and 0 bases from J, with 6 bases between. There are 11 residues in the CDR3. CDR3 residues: CANYSNYGYTF. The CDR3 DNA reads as TGTGCCAACTATTCTAACTATGGCTACACCTTC.

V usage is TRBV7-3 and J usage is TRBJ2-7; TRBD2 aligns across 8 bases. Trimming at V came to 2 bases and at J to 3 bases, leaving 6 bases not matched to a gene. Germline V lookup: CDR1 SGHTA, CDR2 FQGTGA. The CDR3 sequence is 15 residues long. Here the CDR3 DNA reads TGTGCCAGCAGCTTAGAGCGGGGGCCTAACTACGAGCAGTACTTC. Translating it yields CASSLERGPNYEQYF.

The CDR3 sequence is CASSPSGTVVTDTQYF. DNA of the CDR3: TGTGCCAGCAGCCCCTCCGGGACAGTAGTCACAGATACGCAGTATTTT. The chain employs TRBV7-2 and TRBJ2-3; the match to TRBD1 covers 7 bases. This CDR3 contains 16 residues. From germline, CDR1 is SGHTA and CDR2 FQGNSA. After removal of 5 bases from V and 2 bases from J, the junction contained 10 bases not matched to a gene.

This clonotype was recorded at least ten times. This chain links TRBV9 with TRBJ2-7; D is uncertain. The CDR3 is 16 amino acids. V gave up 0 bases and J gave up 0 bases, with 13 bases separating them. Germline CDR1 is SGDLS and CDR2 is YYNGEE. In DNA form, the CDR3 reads TGTGCCAGCAGCGTAGCAAAGGCCCACCGCTCCTACGAGCAGTACTTC. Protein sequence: CASSVAKAHRSYEQYF.

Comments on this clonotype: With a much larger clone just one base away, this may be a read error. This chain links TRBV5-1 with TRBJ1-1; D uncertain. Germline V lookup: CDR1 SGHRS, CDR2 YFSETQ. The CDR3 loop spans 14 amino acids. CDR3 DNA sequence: TGCGCCATCAGCTTGGAAGATTGGATGGCTGAAGCTTTCTTT. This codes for CAISLEDWMAEAFF.

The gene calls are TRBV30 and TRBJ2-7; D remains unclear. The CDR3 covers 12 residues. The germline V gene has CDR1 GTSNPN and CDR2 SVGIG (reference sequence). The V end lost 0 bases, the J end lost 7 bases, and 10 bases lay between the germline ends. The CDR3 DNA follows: TGTGCCTGGAGTGTAACGAGAAGAGAGCAGTACTTC. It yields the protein CAWSVTRREQYF.

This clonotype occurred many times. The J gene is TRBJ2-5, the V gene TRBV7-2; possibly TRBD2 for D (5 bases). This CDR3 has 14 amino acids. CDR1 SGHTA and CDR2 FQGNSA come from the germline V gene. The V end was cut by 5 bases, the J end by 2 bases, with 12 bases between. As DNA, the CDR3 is TGTGCCAGCAGCGCAACGGGGAGACAAGAGACCCAGTACTTC. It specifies CASSATGRQETQYF.

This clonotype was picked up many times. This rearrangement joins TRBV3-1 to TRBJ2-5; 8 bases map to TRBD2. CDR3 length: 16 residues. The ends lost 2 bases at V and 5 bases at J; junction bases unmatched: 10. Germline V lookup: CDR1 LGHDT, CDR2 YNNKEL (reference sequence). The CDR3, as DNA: TGTGCCAGCAGCCAACGGGGACTAGTCGGTGGCGAGACCCAGTACTTC. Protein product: CASSQRGLVGGETQYF.

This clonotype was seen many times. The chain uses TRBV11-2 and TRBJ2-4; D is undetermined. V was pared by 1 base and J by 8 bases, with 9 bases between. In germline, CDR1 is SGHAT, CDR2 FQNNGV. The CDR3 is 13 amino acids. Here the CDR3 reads CASSLAQFHIQYF. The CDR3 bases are TGTGCCAGCAGCTTAGCACAATTTCACATTCAGTACTTC.

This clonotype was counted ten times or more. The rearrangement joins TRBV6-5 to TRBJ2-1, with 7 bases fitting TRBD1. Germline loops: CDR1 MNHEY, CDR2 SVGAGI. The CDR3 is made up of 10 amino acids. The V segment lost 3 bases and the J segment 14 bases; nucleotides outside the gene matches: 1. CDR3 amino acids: CASSYQGEFF. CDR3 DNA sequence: TGTGCCAGCAGTTATCAGGGGGAGTTCTTC.

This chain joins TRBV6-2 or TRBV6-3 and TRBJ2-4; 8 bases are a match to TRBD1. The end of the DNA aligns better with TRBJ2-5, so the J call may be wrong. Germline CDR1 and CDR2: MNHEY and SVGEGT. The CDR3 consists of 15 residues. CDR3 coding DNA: TGTGCCAGCAGTTACAACGCCGGGACAGGAGAGACCCAGTACTTC. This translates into CASSYNAGTGETQYF.

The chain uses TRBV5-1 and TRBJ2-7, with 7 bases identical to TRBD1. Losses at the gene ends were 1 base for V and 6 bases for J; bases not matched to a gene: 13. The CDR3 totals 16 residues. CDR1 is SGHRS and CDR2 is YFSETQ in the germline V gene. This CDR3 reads CASSLTQGVPASEQYF. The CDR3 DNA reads TGCGCCAGCAGCTTGACCCAGGGGGTCCCCGCAAGCGAGCAGTACTTC. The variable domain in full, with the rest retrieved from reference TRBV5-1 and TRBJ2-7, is KAGVTQTPRYLIKTRGQQVTLSCSPISGHRSVSWYQQTPGQGLQFLFEYFSETQRNKGNFPGRFSGRQFSNSRSEMNVSTLELGDSALYLCASSLTQGVPASEQYFGPGTRLTVT.

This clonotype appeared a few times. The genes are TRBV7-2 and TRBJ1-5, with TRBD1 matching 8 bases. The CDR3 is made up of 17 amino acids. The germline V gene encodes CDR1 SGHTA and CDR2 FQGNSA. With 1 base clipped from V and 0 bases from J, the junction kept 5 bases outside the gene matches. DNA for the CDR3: TGTGCCAGCAGCTTAGGGGCAGGGGGCTATAGCAATCAGCCCCAGCATTTT. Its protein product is CASSLGAGGYSNQPQHF.